Sequencing of this T cell receptor beta chain was carried out in a study of T-cell reconstitution after alpha-beta-depleted transplantation in children. Library preparation (for TCRbeta) was performed with unique molecular identifiers. TCRdb ran MiXCR on the PCR reads and lists one entry per CDR3 protein. The top ten clones hold about 23% of a sample with about 110,000 distinct CDR3 sequences, about 6.5% of them seen once. This clonotype occurred many times. After removal of 1 base from V and 12 bases from J, the junction contained 0 bases not matched to a gene. The CDR3 sequence is 11 residues long.

This material consisted of PBMCs, mostly from graft donor cells, taken 360 days after TCRalphabeta/CD19-depleted stem cell transplant. The receptor was isolated from a male patient under 10 years old who had a stem cell transplant for acute lymphoblastic leukemia, so the T cells may come from the graft donor. This chain joins TRBV12-3 or TRBV12-4 and TRBJ1-5, with TRBD1 matching over 7 bases. CDR3: CASSLGQGQHF. The CDR3 nucleotides read TGTGCCAGCAGTTTAGGACAGGGCCAGCATTTT.